Sequencing of this T cell receptor beta chain was carried out in a study of CD4 T cells in relation to SARS-CoV-2 and coronaviruses. CD4+ T cells from unexposed donors were obtained before the COVID-19 pandemic (2011-2018). CD4+ T cells were isolated from the cells after roughly 11 days of culture. Cells permitting, SARS-CoV-2 S/N and four cold-coronavirus spikes were tested on unexposed-donor CD4+ T cells. Germline-derived CDR1 and CDR2 are LGHDT and YNNKEL (reference sequence). V shed 0 bases and J shed 4 bases, with 7 bases lying between them. The CDR3 has 13 amino acids. The table came from immunoSEQ multiplex PCR; TCRdb's copy has only in-frame clones and leaves some out. The table shows about 30,000 clones, with around three quarters occurring only once. Turning to this clone: The antigen remains unidentified.

The chain couples TRBV3-1 (or the pseudogene TRBV3-2) to TRBJ2-7; the D is unclear. The clonotype was recovered from a human donor in good health. The sequenced material came from CD4+ T cells from PBMCs, cultured in vitro. Here the CDR3 DNA reads TGTGCCAGCAGCCAAGATCGGTATTACGAGCAGTACTTC. Amino acids: CASSQDRYYEQYF.